Sequencing of this T cell receptor beta chain was carried out in a study of T cells in Graves' hyperthyroidism and ophthalmopathy. About the study: Peripheral blood was acquired at first diagnosis, ahead of any therapy whatsoever.

Overall study findings and caveats: Also found in blood were most expanded thyroid clonotypes above 0.001. Before onset, by a median of about seven months, the model predicted ophthalmopathy.

Germline CDR1 reads SGHTA; CDR2 reads FQGTGA. The CDR3 contains 16 residues. The V gene lost 5 bases and the J gene lost 2 bases, with 18 bases spanning the gap. This clonotype was seen ten or more times. What it binds is unknown. TCR beta CDR3 sequences were amplified from RNA transcripts. The TCR CDR3 was amplified in a first-round RT-PCR using the HTBI primer set. TCRdb reprocessed the multiplex PCR reads via MiXCR and lists one record per CDR3 protein. The sample has about 600,000 distinct CDR3 sequences, 15% to 20% seen once. Lactation, pregnancy, other autoimmune disease or uncontrolled infection led to exclusion of patients.

The chain uses TRBV7-3 and TRBJ1-1, with D possibly TRBD1 on 5 matching bases. This receptor was taken from a woman aged 40 to 50 with Graves' ophthalmopathy. Material for sequencing was blood. The CDR3 protein is CASSLTGRQSNTEAFF. The CDR3 DNA follows: TGTGCCAGCAGCCTCACTGGTAGACAGAGTAACACTGAAGCTTTCTTT.